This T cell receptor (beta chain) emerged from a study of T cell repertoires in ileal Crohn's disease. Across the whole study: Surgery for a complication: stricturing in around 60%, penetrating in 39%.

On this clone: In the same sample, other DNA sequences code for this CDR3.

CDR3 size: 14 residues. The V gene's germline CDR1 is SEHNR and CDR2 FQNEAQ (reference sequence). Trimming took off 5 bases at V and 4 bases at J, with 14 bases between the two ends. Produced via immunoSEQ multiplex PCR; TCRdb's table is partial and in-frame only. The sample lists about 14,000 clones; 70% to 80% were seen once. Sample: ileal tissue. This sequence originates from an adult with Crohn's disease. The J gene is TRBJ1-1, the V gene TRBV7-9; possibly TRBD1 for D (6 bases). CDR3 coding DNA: TGTGCCAGCAGCCGAGGGGGGTTCGGCACTGAAGCTTTCTTT. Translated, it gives CASSRGGFGTEAFF.